Below, one T cell receptor (beta chain) is given with its context. Reverse transcription of roughly 0.5 to 1 ug RNA was performed with random hexamers. TCRdb analysed the immunoSEQ multiplex PCR reads with MiXCR anew, one entry per CDR3 protein. The table shows roughly 160,000 distinct CDR3 sequences, with approximately 96% occurring only once. This CDR3 is 13 amino acids long. Per the germline V gene, CDR1 is SEHNR and CDR2 is FQNEAQ (reference sequence). The V and J ends lost 5 bases and 8 bases respectively, with 12 bases between them. The data belong to a study of CD8 T cells in Susac syndrome. The chain is built from TRBV7-9 and TRBJ1-4; D remains ambiguous. The sequenced sample consisted of CD4+ T cells from PBMCs. This TCR derives from a human donor in good health. The CDR3 loop is CASSDIGEEKLFF. In nucleotides, the CDR3 is TGTGCCAGCAGCGATATCGGAGAGGAAAAACTGTTTTTT. Full variable domain (rest looked up from reference TRBV7-9 and TRBJ1-4): DTGVSQNPRHKITKRGQNVTFRCDPISEHNRLYWYRQTLGQGPEFLTYFQNEAQLEKSRLLSDRFSAERPKGSFSTLEIQRTEQGDSAMYLCASSDIGEEKLFFGSGTQLSVL.